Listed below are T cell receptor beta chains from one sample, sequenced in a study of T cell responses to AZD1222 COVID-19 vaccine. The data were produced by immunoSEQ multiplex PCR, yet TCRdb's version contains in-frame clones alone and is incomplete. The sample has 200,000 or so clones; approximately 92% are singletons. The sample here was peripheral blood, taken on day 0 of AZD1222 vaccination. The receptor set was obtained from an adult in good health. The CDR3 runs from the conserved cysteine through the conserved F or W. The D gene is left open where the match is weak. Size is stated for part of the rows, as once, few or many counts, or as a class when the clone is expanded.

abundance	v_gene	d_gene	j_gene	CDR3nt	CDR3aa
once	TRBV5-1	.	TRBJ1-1	TGCGCCAGCAGCTTGGGGGCTGCGAACACTGAAGCTTTCTTT	CASSLGAANTEAFF
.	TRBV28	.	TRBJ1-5	TGTGCCAGCAGCCAGGGGAATCAGCCCCAGCATTTT	CASSQGNQPQHF
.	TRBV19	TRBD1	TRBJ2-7	TGTGCCAGTAGCGGACAGGCTGTTCCCTACGAGCAGTACTTC	CASSGQAVPYEQYF
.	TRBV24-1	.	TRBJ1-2	TGTGCCACCAGTGTCCGGGGTTCGGGGTTTGTCGGCTACACCTTC	CATSVRGSGFVGYTF
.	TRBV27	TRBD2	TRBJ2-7	TGTGCCAGCAGTTTCTCACTAGCGGGAGGGTACGAGCAGTACTTC	CASSFSLAGGYEQYF
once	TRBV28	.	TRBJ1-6	TGTGCCAGCAACCGATGGGGGGCGGGCCTCAATTCACCCCTCCACTTT	CASNRWGAGLNSPLHF
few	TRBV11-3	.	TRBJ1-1	TGTGCCAGCAGCTTAGATAATGGTGCGGGGGCCCGCACTGAAGCTTTCTTT	CASSLDNGAGARTEAFF
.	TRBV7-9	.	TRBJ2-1	TGTGCCAGCAGCTCGAGCGGGTTAAACAATGAGCAGTTCTTC	CASSSSGLNNEQFF
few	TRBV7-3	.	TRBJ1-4	TGTGCCAGCAGCTTATGGGCGGGCGAAAAACTGTTTTTT	CASSLWAGEKLFF
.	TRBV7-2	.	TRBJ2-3	TGTGCCAGCAGCTTAGGGAATACGCAGTATTTT	CASSLGNTQYF
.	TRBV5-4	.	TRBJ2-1	TGTGCCAGCAGCCGGGGACCGAGCTCCTACAATGAGCAGTTCTTC	CASSRGPSSYNEQFF
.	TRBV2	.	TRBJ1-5	TGTGCCAGCAGTGATGGGTGGCGTCAGCCCCAGCATTTT	CASSDGWRQPQHF
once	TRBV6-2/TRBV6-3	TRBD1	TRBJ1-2	TGTGCCAGCAGTTACCCGGGACAGGGGGAAGGGAATGGCTACACCTTC	CASSYPGQGEGNGYTF
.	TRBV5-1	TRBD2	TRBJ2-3	TGCGCCAGCAGCTTGGGATCAGCGGGAGTTGAGGATACGCAGTATTTT	CASSLGSAGVEDTQYF
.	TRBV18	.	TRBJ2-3	TGTGCCAGCTCACCACGGGAGAGAGCAGATACGCAGTATTTT	CASSPRERADTQYF
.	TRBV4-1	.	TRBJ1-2	TGCGCCAGCAGCCAAGATCGGACGGTCGACTATGGCTACACCTTC	CASSQDRTVDYGYTF
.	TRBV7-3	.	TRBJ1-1	TGTGCCAGCATTTGTCCGGTAGAGGTGAACACTGAAGCTTTCTTT	CASICPVEVNTEAFF
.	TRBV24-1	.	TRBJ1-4	TGTGCCACCGGGCAGGCCTCGGGAAAACTGTTTTTT	CATGQASGKLFF
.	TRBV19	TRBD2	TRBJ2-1	TGTGCCAGTAGTATCCCAGCTAGCGGGATGAACAATGAGCAGTTCTTC	CASSIPASGMNNEQFF
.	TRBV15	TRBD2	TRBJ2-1	TGTGCCACCAGCTCTCTGGGAGGGAATGAGCAGTTCTTC	CATSSLGGNEQFF
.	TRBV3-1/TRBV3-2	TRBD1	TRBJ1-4	TGTGCCAGCAGCCACCGGACAGGGGAAAAACTGTTTTTT	CASSHRTGEKLFF
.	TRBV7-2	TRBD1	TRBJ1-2	TGTGCCAGCAGCTTTCAGACAGGGACGGTAGGCTACACCTTC	CASSFQTGTVGYTF